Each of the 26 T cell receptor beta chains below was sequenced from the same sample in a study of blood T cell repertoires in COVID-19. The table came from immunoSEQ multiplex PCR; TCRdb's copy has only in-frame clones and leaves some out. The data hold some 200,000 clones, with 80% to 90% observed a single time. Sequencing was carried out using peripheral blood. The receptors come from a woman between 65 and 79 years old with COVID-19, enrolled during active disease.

For the CDR3, the DNA is TGCGCCAGCAGCTTGGGCGTGAATAGCAATCAGCCCCAGCATTTT. It translates to CASSLGVNSNQPQHF. This chain links TRBV5-1 with TRBJ1-5; D gene ambiguous. V was pared by 0 bases and J by 0 bases, with 7 bases between. Germline assignment: CDR1 SGHRS and CDR2 YFSETQ. The CDR3 is 15 amino acids.

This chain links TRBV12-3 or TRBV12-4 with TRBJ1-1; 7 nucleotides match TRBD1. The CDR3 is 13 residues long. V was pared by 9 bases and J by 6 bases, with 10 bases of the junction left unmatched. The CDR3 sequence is CARYRQGWAEAFF. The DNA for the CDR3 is TGTGCCAGATACCGACAGGGTTGGGCTGAAGCTTTCTTT.

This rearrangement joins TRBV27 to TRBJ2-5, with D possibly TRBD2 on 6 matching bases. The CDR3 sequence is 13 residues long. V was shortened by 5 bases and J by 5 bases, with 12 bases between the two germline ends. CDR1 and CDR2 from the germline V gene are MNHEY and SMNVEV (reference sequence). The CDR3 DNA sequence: TGTGCCAGCAGTCTACGACGGGGGGAGACCCAGTACTTC. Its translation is CASSLRRGETQYF.

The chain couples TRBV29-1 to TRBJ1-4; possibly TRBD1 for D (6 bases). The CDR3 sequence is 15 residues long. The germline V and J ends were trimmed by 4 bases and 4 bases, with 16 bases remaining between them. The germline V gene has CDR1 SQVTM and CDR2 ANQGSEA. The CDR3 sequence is CSVAPTGNGNEKLFF. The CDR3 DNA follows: TGCAGCGTTGCCCCTACAGGGAACGGTAATGAAAAACTGTTTTTT. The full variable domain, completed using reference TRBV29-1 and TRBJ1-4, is SAVISQKPSRDICQRGTSLTIQCQVDSQVTMMFWYRQQPGQSLTLIATANQGSEATYESGFVIDKFPISRPNLTFSTLTVSNMSPEDSSIYLCSVAPTGNGNEKLFFGSGTQLSVL.

CDR3 sequence reads: CASSPSGVREQYF. CDR3 in DNA: TGTGCCAGCAGCCCCAGCGGGGTTAGAGAGCAGTACTTC. V usage is TRBV28 and J usage is TRBJ2-7; TRBD2 agrees at 7 bases. The germline CDR1 and CDR2 sequences are MDHEN and SYDVKM. V lost 6 bases to trimming and J lost 7 bases; unmatched junction nucleotides: 9. The length of the CDR3 is 13 residues.

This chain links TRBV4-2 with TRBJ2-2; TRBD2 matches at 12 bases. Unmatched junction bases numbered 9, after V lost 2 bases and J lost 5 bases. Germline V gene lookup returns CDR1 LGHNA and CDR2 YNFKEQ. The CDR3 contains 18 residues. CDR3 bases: TGTGCCAGCAGCCAAAGGCGACTAGCGGGAGATCAGACCGGGGAGCTGTTTTTT. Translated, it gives CASSQRRLAGDQTGELFF.

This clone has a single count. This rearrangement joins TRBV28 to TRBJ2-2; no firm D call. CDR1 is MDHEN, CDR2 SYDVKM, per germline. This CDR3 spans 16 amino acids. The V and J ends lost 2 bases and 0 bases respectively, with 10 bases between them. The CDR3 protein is CASSLHRSANTGELFF. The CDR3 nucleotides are TGTGCCAGCAGTTTACATAGAAGCGCGAACACCGGGGAGCTGTTTTTT.

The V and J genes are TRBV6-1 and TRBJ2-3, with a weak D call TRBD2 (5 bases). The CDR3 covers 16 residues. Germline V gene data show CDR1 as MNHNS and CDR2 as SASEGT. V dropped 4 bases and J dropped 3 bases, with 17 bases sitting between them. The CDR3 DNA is TGTGCCAGCAGTGGCGTCGGCGGGTTGGGGACAGATACGCAGTATTTT. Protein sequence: CASSGVGGLGTDTQYF.

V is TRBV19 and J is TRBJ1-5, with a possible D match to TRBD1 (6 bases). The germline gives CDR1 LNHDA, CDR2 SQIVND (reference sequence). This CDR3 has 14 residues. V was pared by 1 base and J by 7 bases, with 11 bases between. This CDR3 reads CASSIGGGGQPQHF. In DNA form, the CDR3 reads TGTGCCAGTAGTATAGGGGGGGGCGGGCAGCCCCAGCATTTT.

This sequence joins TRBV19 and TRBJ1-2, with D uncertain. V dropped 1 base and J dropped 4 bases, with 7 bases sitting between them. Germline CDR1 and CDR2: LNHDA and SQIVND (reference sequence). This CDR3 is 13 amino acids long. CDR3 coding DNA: TGTGCCAGTAGTATAGGTCAGATCTATGGCTACACCTTC. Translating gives CASSIGQIYGYTF.

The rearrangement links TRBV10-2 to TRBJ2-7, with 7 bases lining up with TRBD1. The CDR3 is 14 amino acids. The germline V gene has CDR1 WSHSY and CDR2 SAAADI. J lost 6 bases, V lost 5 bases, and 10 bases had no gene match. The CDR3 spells CASSLLDRLGEQYF. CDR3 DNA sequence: TGCGCCAGCAGTCTACTGGACAGGTTGGGCGAGCAGTACTTC.

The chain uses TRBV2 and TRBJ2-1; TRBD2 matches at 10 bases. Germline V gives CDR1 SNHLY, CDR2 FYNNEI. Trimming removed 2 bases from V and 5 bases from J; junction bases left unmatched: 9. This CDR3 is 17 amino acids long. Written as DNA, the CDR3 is TGTGCCAGCAGTGAACCCTCTAGCGGGAGAGTCAACAATGAGCAGTTCTTC. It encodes CASSEPSSGRVNNEQFF.

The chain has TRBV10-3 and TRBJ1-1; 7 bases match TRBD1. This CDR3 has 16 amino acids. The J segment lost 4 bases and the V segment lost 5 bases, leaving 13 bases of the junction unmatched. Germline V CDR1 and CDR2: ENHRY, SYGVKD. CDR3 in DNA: TGTGCCATCAGTCCAAACCGTCGACAGGGCGGCACTGAAGCTTTCTTT. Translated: CAISPNRRQGGTEAFF.

CDR3 amino acids: CSVAGVQGTDTQYF. The CDR3 nucleotides are TGCAGCGTTGCGGGGGTACAGGGGACAGATACGCAGTATTTT. The chain joins TRBV29-1 to TRBJ2-3; possible D gene TRBD1, 7 bases. The CDR3 totals 14 residues. Germline V gene sequence: CDR1 SQVTM, CDR2 ANQGSEA. The V gene lost 4 bases and the J gene lost 3 bases, with 14 bases spanning the gap.

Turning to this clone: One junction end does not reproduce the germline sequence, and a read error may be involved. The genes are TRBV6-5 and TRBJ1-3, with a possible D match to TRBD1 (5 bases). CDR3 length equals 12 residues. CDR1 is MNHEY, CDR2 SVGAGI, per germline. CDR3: CASSERGRSGNF. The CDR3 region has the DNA TGTGCCAGCAGCGAGCGGGGCAGGAGCGGTAATTTT.

CDR3 bases: TGTGCCAGCAGTTCCGGGACACCTATACCAGGCCGCGAGCAGTACTTC. Amino acid sequence: CASSSGTPIPGREQYF. This rearrangement joins TRBV27 to TRBJ2-7, with a tentative D call TRBD1 (6 bases). Germline assignment: CDR1 MNHEY and CDR2 SMNVEV (reference sequence). The CDR3 has 16 residues. V gave up 4 bases and J gave up 6 bases, with 22 bases separating them.

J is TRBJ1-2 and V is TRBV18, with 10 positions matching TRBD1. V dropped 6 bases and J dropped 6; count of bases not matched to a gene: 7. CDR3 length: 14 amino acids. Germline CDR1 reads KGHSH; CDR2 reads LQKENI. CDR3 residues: CASSAGTGEDGYTF. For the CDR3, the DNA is TGTGCCAGCTCCGCCGGGACAGGGGAAGATGGCTACACCTTC.

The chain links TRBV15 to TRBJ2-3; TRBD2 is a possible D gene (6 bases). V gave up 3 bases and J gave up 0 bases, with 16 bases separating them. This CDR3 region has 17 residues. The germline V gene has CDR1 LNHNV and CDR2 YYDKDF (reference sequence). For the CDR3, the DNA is TGTGCCACCAGCAGGTGGTGGGGAGGAACTAGCACAGATACGCAGTATTTT. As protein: CATSRWWGGTSTDTQYF.

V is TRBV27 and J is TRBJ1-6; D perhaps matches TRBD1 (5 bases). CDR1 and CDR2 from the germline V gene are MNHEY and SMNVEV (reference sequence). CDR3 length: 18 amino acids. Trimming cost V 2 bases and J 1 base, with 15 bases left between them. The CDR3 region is CASSLHYGGGSYNSPLHF. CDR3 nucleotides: TGTGCCAGCAGTTTACATTATGGGGGGGGATCCTATAATTCACCCCTCCACTTT.

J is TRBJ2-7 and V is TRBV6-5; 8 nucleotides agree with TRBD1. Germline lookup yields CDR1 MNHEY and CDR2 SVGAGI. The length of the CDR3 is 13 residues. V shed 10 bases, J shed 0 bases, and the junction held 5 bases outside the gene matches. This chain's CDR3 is CAILTGGSYEQYF. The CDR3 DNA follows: TGTGCCATCCTCACAGGGGGCTCCTACGAGCAGTACTTC.

The CDR3 DNA reads TGTGCCAGCAGCTTAGGCAGTGAAGCTTTCTTT. Translated: CASSLGSEAFF. This chain links TRBV7-2 with TRBJ1-1; the D is unclear. V was shortened by 1 base and J by 7 bases, with 4 bases between the two germline ends. Germline V CDR1 and CDR2: SGHTA, FQGNSA. This CDR3 contains 11 residues.

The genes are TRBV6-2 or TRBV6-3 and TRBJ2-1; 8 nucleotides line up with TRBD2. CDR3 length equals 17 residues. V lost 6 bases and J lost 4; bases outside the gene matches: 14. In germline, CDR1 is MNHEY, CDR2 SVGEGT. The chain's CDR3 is CASSPRTSFNNYNEQFF. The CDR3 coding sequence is TGTGCCAGCAGCCCCAGGACTAGCTTTAATAATTACAATGAGCAGTTCTTC.

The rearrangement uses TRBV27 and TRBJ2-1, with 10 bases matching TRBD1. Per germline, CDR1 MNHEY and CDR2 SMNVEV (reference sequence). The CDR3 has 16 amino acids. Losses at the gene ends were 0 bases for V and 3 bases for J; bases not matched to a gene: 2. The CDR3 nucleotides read TGTGCCAGCAGTTTATCCGGGACAGGGGTCTACAATGAGCAGTTCTTC. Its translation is CASSLSGTGVYNEQFF.

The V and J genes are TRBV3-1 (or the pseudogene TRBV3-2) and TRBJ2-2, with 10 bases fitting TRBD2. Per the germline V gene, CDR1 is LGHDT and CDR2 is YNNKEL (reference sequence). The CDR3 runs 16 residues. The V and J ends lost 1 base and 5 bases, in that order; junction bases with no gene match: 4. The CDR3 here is CASSQVTAGGTGELFF. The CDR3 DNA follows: TGTGCCAGCAGCCAAGTTACAGCGGGAGGGACCGGGGAGCTGTTTTTT.

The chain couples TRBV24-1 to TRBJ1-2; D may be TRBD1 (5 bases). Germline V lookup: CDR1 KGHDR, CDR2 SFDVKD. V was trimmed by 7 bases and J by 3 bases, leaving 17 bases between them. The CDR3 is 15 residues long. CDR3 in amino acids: CATRGGGARDYGYTF. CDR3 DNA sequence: TGTGCCACCAGGGGAGGAGGGGCGCGAGACTATGGCTACACCTTC.

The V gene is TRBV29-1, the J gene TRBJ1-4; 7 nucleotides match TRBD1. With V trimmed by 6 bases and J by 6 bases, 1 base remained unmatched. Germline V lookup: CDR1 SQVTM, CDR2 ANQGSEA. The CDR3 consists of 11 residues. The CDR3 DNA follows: TGCAGCGTGGGGACAGATGAAAAACTGTTTTTT. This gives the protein CSVGTDEKLFF.